This TCR beta chain was obtained from a study of T cell responses to AZD1222 COVID-19 vaccine. Whole-study results and caveats: Spike regions recognized by vaccine-associated CD4 TCRs spanned the protein, led by 160-218 and 743-854. Nearly half of spike-specific TCRs reportedly target unmutated variant regions.

The CDR3 is 14 residues long. V shed 5 bases and J shed 6 bases, with 14 bases lying between them. CDR1 SNHLY and CDR2 FYNNEI come from the germline V gene. Worth noting for this clone: Its antigen is as yet unknown.

Measured with immunoSEQ multiplex PCR; TCRdb has only the in-frame clones, and not every one. The repertoire holds some 120,000 clones, with about 91% as singletons. Source: peripheral blood, taken on day 0 of AZD1222 vaccination. The chain is built from TRBV2 and TRBJ1-3; TRBD1 might be the D (6 bases). The sequence derives from an adult in good health. The CDR3 nucleotides are TGTGCCAGCAGTAGGACCGGGGGCATAAACACCATATATTTT. Residues: CASSRTGGINTIYF.